These 23 T cell receptor beta chains were sequenced from one sample in a study of memory CD4+ T cells and cytomegalovirus serostatus. Data came from immunoSEQ multiplex PCR; TCRdb stores just in-frame clones and leaves some out. The sample has approximately 61,000 clones, 75% to 90% seen once. Single viable CD3+CD4+CD8-CD45RO+ cells were sorted as the memory CD4+ T cells. Sequencing was carried out using memory CD4+ T cells from blood. These receptors all stem from an adult in good health and CMV-seronegative.

The rearrangement links TRBV28 to TRBJ2-5; D is possibly TRBD2 (5 bases). Germline-derived CDR1 and CDR2 are MDHEN and SYDVKM. V was trimmed by 8 bases and J by 4 bases, leaving 23 bases between them. This CDR3 region has 16 residues. The CDR3 loop reads CASLSRAAKRVETQYF. DNA for the CDR3: TGTGCCAGCCTCTCCCGGGCCGCAAAGAGGGTAGAGACCCAGTACTTC. Full variable domain (remainder filled in from reference TRBV28 and TRBJ2-5): DVKVTQSSRYLVKRTGEKVFLECVQDMDHENMFWYRQDPGLGLRLIYFSYDVKMKEKGDIPEGYSVSREKKERFSLILESASTNQTSMYLCASLSRAAKRVETQYFGPGTRLLVL.

The V and J genes are TRBV7-2 and TRBJ1-1; TRBD1 aligns across 8 bases. The CDR3 has 15 residues. CDR1 is SGHTA and CDR2 is FQGNSA in the germline V gene. V shed 6 bases, J shed 1 base, and the junction held 7 bases outside the gene matches. Here the CDR3 reads CASRPDRVGNTEAFF. The CDR3 DNA reads TGTGCCAGCAGGCCGGACAGGGTAGGGAACACTGAAGCTTTCTTT.

By frequency in the sample, this clone is medium-sized. The chain employs TRBV7-7 and TRBJ2-2; D unresolved. V lost 4 bases and J lost 0, with 6 bases in between. CDR1 SSHAT and CDR2 FNYEAQ come from the germline V gene (reference sequence). The CDR3 is 14 amino acids. In nucleotides, the CDR3 is TGTGCCAGCAGCTCCGTAGCGAACACCGGGGAGCTGTTTTTT. Translating it yields CASSSVANTGELFF. Based on the CDR3 plus reference TRBV7-7 and TRBJ2-2, the full variable domain is GAGVSQSPRYKVTKRGQDVTLRCDPISSHATLYWYQQALGQGPEFLTYFNYEAQPDKSGLPSDRFSAERPEGSISTLTIQRTEQRDSAMYRCASSSVANTGELFFGEGSRLTVL.

V is TRBV11-3 and J is TRBJ1-1; perhaps TRBD1 as D (5 bases). CDR1 SGHNT and CDR2 YENEEA come from the germline V gene. The V gene lost 5 bases and the J gene lost 6 bases, with 13 bases spanning the gap. The CDR3 length is 13 residues. DNA for the CDR3: TGTGCCAGCAGCCCCCCGGGACGTTCTGAAGCTTTCTTT. Translating it yields CASSPPGRSEAFF.

The chain links TRBV9 to TRBJ2-3, with 8 nucleotides matching TRBD2. V lost 3 bases and J lost 5; bases outside the gene matches: 5. This CDR3 has 14 amino acids. Germline-derived CDR1 and CDR2 are SGDLS and YYNGEE. The CDR3 loop is CASSAGLAGDTQYF. As DNA, the CDR3 is TGTGCCAGCAGCGCGGGGCTAGCGGGAGATACGCAGTATTTT. The full variable domain, with the rest looked up from reference TRBV9 and TRBJ2-3, is DSGVTQTPKHLITATGQRVTLRCSPRSGDLSVYWYQQSLDQGLQFLIQYYNGEERAKGNILERFSAQQFPDLHSELNLSSLELGDSALYFCASSAGLAGDTQYFGPGTRLTVL.

This clone showed up just once. The gene calls are TRBV9 and TRBJ2-2, with D possibly matching TRBD1 (6 bases). Germline CDR1 and CDR2: SGDLS and YYNGEE. The length of the CDR3 is 16 residues. V dropped 4 bases and J dropped 1 base, with 14 bases sitting between them. In DNA form, the CDR3 reads TGTGCCAGCAGCCCAGGTGGACAGATGAACACCGGGGAGCTGTTTTTT. Translating gives CASSPGGQMNTGELFF.

The chain recombines TRBV19 with TRBJ1-1; no reliable D call. Germline CDR1 reads LNHDA; CDR2 reads SQIVND (reference sequence). The CDR3 contains 14 residues. V gave up 2 bases and J gave up 1 base, with 8 bases separating them. This CDR3 is CASSIFLENTEAFF. CDR3 sequence (DNA): TGTGCCAGTAGTATATTCTTAGAGAACACTGAAGCTTTCTTT.

CDR3 DNA: TGTGCCTGGATAGGGACTAACTATGGCTACACCTTC. Protein sequence: CAWIGTNYGYTF. The chain is built from TRBV30 and TRBJ1-2; no definite D call. Germline V gene sequence: CDR1 GTSNPN, CDR2 SVGIG (reference sequence). There are 12 residues in the CDR3. Deletions cut 4 bases from V and 0 bases from J, with 6 bases between.

The V and J genes are TRBV28 and TRBJ1-2; TRBD1 matches at 9 bases. The length of the CDR3 is 16 residues. Germline V gene lookup returns CDR1 MDHEN and CDR2 SYDVKM. Trimming cost V 4 bases and J 3 bases; bases outside gene matches: 9. The CDR3 is CASSSGGQGSDYGYTF. In DNA form, the CDR3 reads TGTGCCAGCAGTTCGGGGGGACAGGGAAGTGACTATGGCTACACCTTC.

This clone occurred once. CDR3 nucleotide sequence: TGCGCCAGCAGCCCTATGACGGACAGGGCGACCAATGAGCAGTTCTTC. Translating gives CASSPMTDRATNEQFF. This rearrangement joins TRBV5-1 to TRBJ2-1; 8 nucleotides agree with TRBD1. V was clipped by 4 bases and J by 6 bases; unmatched bases: 12. In germline, CDR1 is SGHRS, CDR2 YFSETQ. This CDR3 has 16 amino acids.

The J gene is TRBJ1-1, the V gene TRBV7-3; possibly TRBD1 for D (6 bases). Germline loops: CDR1 SGHTA, CDR2 FQGTGA. The CDR3 totals 15 residues. Trimming took off 4 bases at V and 0 bases at J, with 12 bases between the two ends. The CDR3 region is CASSSTGLVNTEAFF. CDR3 coding DNA: TGTGCCAGCAGCTCCACAGGGCTTGTGAACACTGAAGCTTTCTTT. Filled out from reference TRBV7-3 and TRBJ1-1, the complete variable domain reads GAGVSQTPSNKVTEKGKYVELRCDPISGHTALYWYRQSLGQGPEFLIYFQGTGAADDSGLPNDRFFAVRPEGSVSTLKIQRTERGDSAVYLCASSSTGLVNTEAFFGQGTRLTVV.

This clone was picked up a small number of times. The chain couples TRBV10-3 to TRBJ2-7; possibly TRBD2 for D (5 bases). Germline CDR1 ENHRY, CDR2 SYGVKD. V dropped 3 bases and J dropped 0 bases, with 18 bases sitting between them. CDR3 size: 17 residues. CDR3 coding DNA: TGTGCCATCAGTGACCCTTCGACGGGAAGGAGCTCCTACGAGCAGTACTTC. The encoded protein is CAISDPSTGRSSYEQYF.

J is TRBJ1-5 and V is TRBV15, with D unresolved. Germline values: CDR1 LNHNV, CDR2 YYDKDF (reference sequence). The CDR3 loop spans 12 amino acids. V was pared by 0 bases and J by 5 bases, with 2 bases between. The CDR3: CATSRDYQPQHF. DNA of the CDR3: TGTGCCACCAGCAGAGATTATCAGCCCCAGCATTTT.

V and J are TRBV5-1 and TRBJ2-3; 14 nucleotides align to TRBD2. The V and J ends lost 4 bases and 1 base, in that order; junction bases with no gene match: 11. The CDR3 is 19 residues long. Germline values: CDR1 SGHRS, CDR2 YFSETQ. CDR3 DNA: TGCGCCAGCAGCGTAGCCGGGACTAGCGGGAGCGGGGGCACAGATACGCAGTATTTT. Translated, it gives CASSVAGTSGSGGTDTQYF.

The V gene is TRBV28, the J gene TRBJ1-4, with TRBD1 matching over 7 bases. CDR3 size: 15 residues. Germline V gives CDR1 MDHEN, CDR2 SYDVKM. The ends lost 4 bases at V and 9 bases at J; junction bases unmatched: 11. The CDR3 loop reads CASSYQGQVRKKLFF. The CDR3 DNA reads TGTGCCAGCAGTTACCAAGGACAGGTTAGGAAAAAACTGTTTTTT.

The rearrangement links TRBV11-2 to TRBJ2-7; TRBD1 is a possible D gene (7 bases). Germline lookup yields CDR1 SGHAT and CDR2 FQNNGV. V dropped 5 bases and J dropped 6 bases, with 17 bases sitting between them. This CDR3 region has 14 residues. The CDR3 DNA follows: TGTGCCAGCAGCCCCCGAGGGGGGACAGTCGAGCAGTACTTC. The encoded protein is CASSPRGGTVEQYF.

The table lists this clone with a count of one. V gene TRBV5-1 combines with J gene TRBJ2-5; D unclear. The CDR3 contains 13 residues. V lost 3 bases, J lost 2 bases, and 8 bases lay in between. In germline, CDR1 is SGHRS, CDR2 YFSETQ. The DNA for the CDR3 is TGCGCCAGCAGCTATGGACCTCAAGAGACCCAGTACTTC. The encoded protein is CASSYGPQETQYF.

This clone was seen once. The rearrangement joins TRBV5-5 to TRBJ1-5; no definite D call. This CDR3 has 14 amino acids. Germline CDR1 reads SGHKS; CDR2 reads YYEKEE (reference sequence). The ends were cut back, 3 bases at V and 1 base at J, with 8 bases in the middle. For the CDR3, the DNA is TGTGCCAGCAGCTCCCGGGAAAGCAATCAGCCCCAGCATTTT. Residues: CASSSRESNQPQHF.

This CDR3 is CASSFSGTGLSEQYF. The CDR3 region has the DNA TGTGCCAGCAGCTTCTCCGGGACAGGGCTTAGCGAGCAGTACTTC. This chain joins TRBV11-2 and TRBJ2-5, with 9 bases identical to TRBD1. Near its end, the DNA agrees better with TRBJ2-7, so the J call may be wrong. Per the germline V gene, CDR1 is SGHAT and CDR2 is FQNNGV. The CDR3 spans 15 residues.

This clone showed up just once. The CDR3 here is CASRDSSNQPQHF. The CDR3 DNA reads as TGTGCCAGCCGGGACAGTAGCAATCAGCCCCAGCATTTT. The rearrangement joins TRBV18 to TRBJ1-5; TRBD1 matches at 7 bases. Looked up from germline, CDR1 is KGHSH and CDR2 is LQKENI. Trimming took 8 bases from V and 0 from J; bases not matched to a gene: 1. The CDR3 covers 13 residues.

This clone was seen a handful of times. The chain recombines TRBV25-1 with TRBJ2-7; the match to TRBD1 covers 7 bases. The ends lost 5 bases at V and 1 base at J; junction bases unmatched: 8. The CDR3 is 15 residues long. From germline, CDR1 is MGHDK and CDR2 SYGVNS. The CDR3 sequence is CASSPGNRGSYEQYF. The CDR3 DNA reads as TGTGCCAGCAGTCCCGGGAACAGGGGATCCTACGAGCAGTACTTC.

The genes are TRBV30 and TRBJ1-1; no reliable D call. Germline assignment: CDR1 GTSNPN and CDR2 SVGIG (reference sequence). Trimming pared 0 bases from V and 4 bases from J, leaving 9 bases between. The CDR3 spans 13 residues. The CDR3 loop is CAWSVMTSTEAFF. The CDR3 region has the DNA TGTGCCTGGAGTGTAATGACCAGCACTGAAGCTTTCTTT.

The rearrangement links TRBV6-6 to TRBJ1-3; D might be TRBD1 (5 bases). CDR1 is MNHNY, CDR2 SVGAGI, per germline (reference sequence). Trimming cost V 2 bases and J 2 bases, with 7 bases left between them. The CDR3 totals 14 residues. The CDR3 region is CASSYAGPGNTIYF. The DNA of the CDR3 is TGTGCCAGCAGTTACGCAGGGCCTGGAAACACCATATATTTT.